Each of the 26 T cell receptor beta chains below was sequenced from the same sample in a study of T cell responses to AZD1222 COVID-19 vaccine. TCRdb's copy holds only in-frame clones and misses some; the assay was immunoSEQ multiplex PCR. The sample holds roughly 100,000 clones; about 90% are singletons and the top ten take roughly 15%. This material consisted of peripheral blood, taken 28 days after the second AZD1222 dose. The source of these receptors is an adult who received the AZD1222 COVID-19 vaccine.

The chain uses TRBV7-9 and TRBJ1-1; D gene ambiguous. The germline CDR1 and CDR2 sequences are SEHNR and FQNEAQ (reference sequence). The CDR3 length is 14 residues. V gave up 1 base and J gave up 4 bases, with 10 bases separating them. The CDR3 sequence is CASSLGRGLTEAFF. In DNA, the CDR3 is TGTGCCAGCAGCTTAGGTAGAGGACTCACTGAAGCTTTCTTT.

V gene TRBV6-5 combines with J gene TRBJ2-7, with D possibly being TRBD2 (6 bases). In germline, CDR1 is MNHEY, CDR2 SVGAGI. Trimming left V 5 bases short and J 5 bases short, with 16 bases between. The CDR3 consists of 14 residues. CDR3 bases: TGTGCCAGCAGTAGAGGATGGCCTAGCGACGAGCAGTACTTC. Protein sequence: CASSRGWPSDEQYF.

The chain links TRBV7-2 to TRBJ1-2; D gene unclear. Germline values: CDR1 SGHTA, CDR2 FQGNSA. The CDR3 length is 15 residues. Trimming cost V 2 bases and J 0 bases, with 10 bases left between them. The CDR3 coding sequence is TGTGCCAGCAGCTTAATGCAGGCCACTAACTATGGCTACACCTTC. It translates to CASSLMQATNYGYTF.

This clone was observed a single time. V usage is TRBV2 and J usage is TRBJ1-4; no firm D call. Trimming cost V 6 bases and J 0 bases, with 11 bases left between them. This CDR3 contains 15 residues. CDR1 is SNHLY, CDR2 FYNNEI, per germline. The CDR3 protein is CASRRREATNEKLFF. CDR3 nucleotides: TGTGCCAGCAGGAGGCGGGAGGCAACTAATGAAAAACTGTTTTTT.

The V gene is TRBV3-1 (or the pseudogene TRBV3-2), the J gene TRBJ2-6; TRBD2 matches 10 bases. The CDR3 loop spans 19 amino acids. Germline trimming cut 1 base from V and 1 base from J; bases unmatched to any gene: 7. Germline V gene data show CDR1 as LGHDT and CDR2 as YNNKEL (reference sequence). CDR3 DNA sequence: TGTGCCAGCAGCCAAGGTTGGCTAGCGGGAGCATCTGGGGCCAACGTCCTGACTTTC. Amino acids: CASSQGWLAGASGANVLTF.

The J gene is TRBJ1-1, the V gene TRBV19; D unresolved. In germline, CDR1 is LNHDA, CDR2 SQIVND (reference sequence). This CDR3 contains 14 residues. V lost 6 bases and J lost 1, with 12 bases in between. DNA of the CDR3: TGTGCCAGTAGGACAATACAGACGAACACTGAAGCTTTCTTT. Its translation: CASRTIQTNTEAFF.

The DNA for the CDR3 is TGTGCCAGCAGCCAAGATCTTGGGGCGGGAGGGGCGGAGACCCAGTACTTC. This translates into CASSQDLGAGGAETQYF. This chain joins TRBV4-2 and TRBJ2-5; 9 nucleotides agree with TRBD2. Germline CDR1 and CDR2: LGHNA and YNFKEQ. V trimming: 0 bases; J trimming: 5 bases; junction bases outside the gene matches: 10. This CDR3 region has 17 residues.

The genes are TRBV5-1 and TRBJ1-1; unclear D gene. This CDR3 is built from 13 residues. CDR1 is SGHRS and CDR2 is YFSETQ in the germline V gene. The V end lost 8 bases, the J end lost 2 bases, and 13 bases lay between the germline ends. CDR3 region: CASQNPSNTEAFF. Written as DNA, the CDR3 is TGCGCCAGTCAAAACCCTTCAAACACTGAAGCTTTCTTT. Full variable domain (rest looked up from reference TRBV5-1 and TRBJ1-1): KAGVTQTPRYLIKTRGQQVTLSCSPISGHRSVSWYQQTPGQGLQFLFEYFSETQRNKGNFPGRFSGRQFSNSRSEMNVSTLELGDSALYLCASQNPSNTEAFFGQGTRLTVV.

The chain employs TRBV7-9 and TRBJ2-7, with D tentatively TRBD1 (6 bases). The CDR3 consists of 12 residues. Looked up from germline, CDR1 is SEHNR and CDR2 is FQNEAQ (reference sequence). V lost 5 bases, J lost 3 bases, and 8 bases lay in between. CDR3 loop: CASSEQGYEQYF. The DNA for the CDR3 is TGTGCCAGCAGCGAACAGGGCTACGAGCAGTACTTC.

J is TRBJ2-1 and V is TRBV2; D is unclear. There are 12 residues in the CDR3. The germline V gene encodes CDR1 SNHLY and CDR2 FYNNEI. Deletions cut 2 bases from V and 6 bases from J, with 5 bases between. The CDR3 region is CASSEQSNEQFF. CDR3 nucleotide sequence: TGTGCCAGCAGTGAACAGTCCAATGAGCAGTTCTTC. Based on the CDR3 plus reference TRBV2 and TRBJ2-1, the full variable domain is EPEVTQTPSHQVTQMGQEVILRCVPISNHLYFYWYRQILGQKVEFLVSFYNNEISEKSEIFDDQFSVERPDGSNFTLKIRSTKLEDSAMYFCASSEQSNEQFFGPGTRLTVL.

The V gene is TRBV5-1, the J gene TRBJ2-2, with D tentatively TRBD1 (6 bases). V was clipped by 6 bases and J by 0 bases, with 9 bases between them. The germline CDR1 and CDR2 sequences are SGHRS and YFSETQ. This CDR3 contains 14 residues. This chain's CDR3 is CASKRTANTGELFF. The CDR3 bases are TGCGCCAGCAAAAGGACAGCGAACACCGGGGAGCTGTTTTTT.

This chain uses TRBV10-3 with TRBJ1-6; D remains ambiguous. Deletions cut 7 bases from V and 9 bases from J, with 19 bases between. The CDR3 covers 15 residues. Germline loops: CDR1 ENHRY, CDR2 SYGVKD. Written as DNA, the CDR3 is TGTGCCATCAATACGGGTTCGGGTAATAGTTCACCCCTCCACTTT. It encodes CAINTGSGNSSPLHF.

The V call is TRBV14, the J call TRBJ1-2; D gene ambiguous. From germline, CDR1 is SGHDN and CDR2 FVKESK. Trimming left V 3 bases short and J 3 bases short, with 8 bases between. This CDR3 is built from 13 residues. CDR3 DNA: TGTGCCAGCAGCCAGCGGGGTTACTATGGCTACACCTTC. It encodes CASSQRGYYGYTF.

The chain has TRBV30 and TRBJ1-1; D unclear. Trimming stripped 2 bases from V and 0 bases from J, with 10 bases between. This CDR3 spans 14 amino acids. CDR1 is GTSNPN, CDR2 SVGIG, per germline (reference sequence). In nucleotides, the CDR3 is TGTGCCTGGAGTAGGGCAACCTTGAACACTGAAGCTTTCTTT. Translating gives CAWSRATLNTEAFF.

CDR3 amino acids: CASSQGGDFKNIQYF. CDR3 DNA sequence: TGTGCCAGCAGCCAAGGGGGGGACTTCAAAAACATTCAGTACTTC. This sequence joins TRBV3-1 (or the pseudogene TRBV3-2) and TRBJ2-4; maybe TRBD2 (6 bases). Trimming shortened V by 1 base and J by 3 bases, and 10 bases separated the two germline ends. Per germline, CDR1 LGHDT and CDR2 YNNKEL (reference sequence). The CDR3 spans 15 residues.

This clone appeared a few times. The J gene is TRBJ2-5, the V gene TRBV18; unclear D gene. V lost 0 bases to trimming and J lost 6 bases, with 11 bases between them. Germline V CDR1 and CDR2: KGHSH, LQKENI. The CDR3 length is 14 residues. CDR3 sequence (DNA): TGTGCCAGCTCACCACCGCACGACGTGAAGACCCAGTACTTC. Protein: CASSPPHDVKTQYF.

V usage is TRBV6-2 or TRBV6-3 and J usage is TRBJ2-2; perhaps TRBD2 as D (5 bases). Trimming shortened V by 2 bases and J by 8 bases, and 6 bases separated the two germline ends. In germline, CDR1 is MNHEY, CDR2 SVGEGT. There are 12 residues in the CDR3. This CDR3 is CASSYPGGELFF. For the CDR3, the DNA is TGTGCCAGCAGTTACCCGGGGGGGGAGCTGTTTTTT.

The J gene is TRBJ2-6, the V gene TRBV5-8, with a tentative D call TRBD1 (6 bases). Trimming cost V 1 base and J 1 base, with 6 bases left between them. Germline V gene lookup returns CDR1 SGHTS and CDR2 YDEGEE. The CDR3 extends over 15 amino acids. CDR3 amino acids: CASSLTGSGANVLTF. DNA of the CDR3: TGTGCCAGCAGCTTGACAGGGTCTGGGGCCAACGTCCTGACTTTC.

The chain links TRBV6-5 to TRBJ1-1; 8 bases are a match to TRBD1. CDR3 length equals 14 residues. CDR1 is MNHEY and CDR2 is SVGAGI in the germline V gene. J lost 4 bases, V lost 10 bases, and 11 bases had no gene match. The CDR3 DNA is TGTGCCACGCGCCAAACAGGGGGTAGCACTGAAGCTTTCTTT. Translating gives CATRQTGGSTEAFF.

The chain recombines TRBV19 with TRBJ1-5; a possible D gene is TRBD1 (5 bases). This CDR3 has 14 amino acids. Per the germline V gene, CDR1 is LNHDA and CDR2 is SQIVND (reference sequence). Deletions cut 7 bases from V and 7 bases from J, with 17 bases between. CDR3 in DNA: TGTGCCAGTAACCCCACGGGGGTCGGACAGCCCCAGCATTTT. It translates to CASNPTGVGQPQHF.

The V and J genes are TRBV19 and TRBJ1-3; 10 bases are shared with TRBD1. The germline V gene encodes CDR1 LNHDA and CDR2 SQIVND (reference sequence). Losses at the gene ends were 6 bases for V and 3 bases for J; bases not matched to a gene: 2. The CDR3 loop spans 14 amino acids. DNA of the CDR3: TGTGCCAGTAGGGGGACAGGGGATGGAAACACCATATATTTT. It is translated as CASRGTGDGNTIYF.

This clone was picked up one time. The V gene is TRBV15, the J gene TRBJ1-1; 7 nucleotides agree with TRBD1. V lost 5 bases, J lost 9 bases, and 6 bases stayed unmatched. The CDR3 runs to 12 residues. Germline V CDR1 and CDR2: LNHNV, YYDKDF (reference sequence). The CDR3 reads CATSPGGAKAFF. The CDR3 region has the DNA TGTGCCACCAGCCCAGGGGGAGCCAAAGCTTTCTTT.

The CDR3 sequence is CASSIPGQGIYGYTF. The CDR3 DNA is TGTGCCAGTAGTATACCGGGACAGGGAATCTATGGCTACACCTTC. V usage is TRBV19 and J usage is TRBJ1-2; 9 nucleotides line up with TRBD1. CDR1 and CDR2 from the germline V gene are LNHDA and SQIVND (reference sequence). CDR3 length: 15 amino acids. The V and J ends lost 2 bases and 4 bases, in that order; junction bases with no gene match: 5.

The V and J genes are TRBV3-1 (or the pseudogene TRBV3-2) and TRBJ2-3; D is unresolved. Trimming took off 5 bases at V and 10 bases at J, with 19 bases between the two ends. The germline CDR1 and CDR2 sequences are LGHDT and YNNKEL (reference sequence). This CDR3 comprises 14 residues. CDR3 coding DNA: TGTGCCAGCAGCAGACGTCGGCCAGGATCGGCGCAGTATTTT. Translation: CASSRRRPGSAQYF.

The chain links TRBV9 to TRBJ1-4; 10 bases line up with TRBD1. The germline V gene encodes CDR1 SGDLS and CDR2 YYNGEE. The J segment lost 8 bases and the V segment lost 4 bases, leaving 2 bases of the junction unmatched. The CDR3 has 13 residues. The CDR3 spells CASSRDRGEKLFF. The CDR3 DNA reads TGTGCCAGCAGCCGGGACAGGGGAGAAAAACTGTTTTTT. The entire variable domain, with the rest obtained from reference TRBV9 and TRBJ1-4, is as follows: DSGVTQTPKHLITATGQRVTLRCSPRSGDLSVYWYQQSLDQGLQFLIQYYNGEERAKGNILERFSAQQFPDLHSELNLSSLELGDSALYFCASSRDRGEKLFFGSGTQLSVL.

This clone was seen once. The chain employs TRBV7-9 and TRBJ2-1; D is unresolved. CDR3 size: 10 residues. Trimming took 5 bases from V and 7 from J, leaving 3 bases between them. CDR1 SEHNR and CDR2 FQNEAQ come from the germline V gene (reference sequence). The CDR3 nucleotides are TGTGCCAGCAGCGCGAATGAGCAGTTCTTC. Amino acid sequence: CASSANEQFF.